These T cell receptor beta chains were read from a single sample in a study of T cell responses to AZD1222 COVID-19 vaccine. Only in-frame clones appear in the TCRdb table, and some are missing; sequencing was by immunoSEQ multiplex PCR. Altogether some 140,000 clones are present, 84% being singletons, with the ten largest covering approximately 4%. The specimen comprised peripheral blood, sampled on day 0 of AZD1222 vaccination. The source is an adult in good health. Both conserved end residues are part of each CDR3. The D gene is left open where the match is weak. Some rows have no size entry. The others give once, few or many, or a class for an expanded clone.

TRBJ1-3 TRBV18 . . CASSPSSSGNTIYF TGTGCCAGCTCACCTAGCAGCTCTGGAAACACCATATATTTT
TRBJ1-1 TRBV12-5 . . CASGLPGADLGRAFF TGTGCTAGTGGTTTGCCTGGGGCGGACCTAGGGAGGGCTTTCTTT
TRBJ1-5 TRBV29-1 . TRBD1 CSVALQGAIQPQHF TGCAGCGTAGCTTTACAGGGGGCGATTCAGCCCCAGCATTTT
TRBJ2-7 TRBV3-1/TRBV3-2 once . CASSYATGSYEQYF TGTGCCAGCAGCTATGCCACCGGTTCCTACGAGCAGTACTTC
TRBJ1-4 TRBV18 . TRBD1 CASSPDRVWEKLFF TGTGCCAGCTCACCAGACAGGGTCTGGGAAAAACTGTTTTTT
TRBJ1-5 TRBV5-8 once . CASSIGTGSGNQPQHF TGTGCCAGCAGTATCGGAACAGGGTCGGGCAATCAGCCCCAGCATTTT
TRBJ1-6 TRBV3-1/TRBV3-2 . . CASSQAISYNSPLHF TGTGCCAGCAGCCAGGCCATTTCCTATAATTCACCCCTCCACTTT
TRBJ1-6 TRBV28 . TRBD1 CASSLGTGQSPLHF TGTGCCAGCAGTTTGGGGACAGGGCAATCACCCCTCCACTTT
TRBJ1-1 TRBV5-1 . . CASSLMGSGNTEAFF TGCGCCAGCAGCTTGATGGGATCTGGGAACACTGAAGCTTTCTTT
TRBJ2-2 TRBV6-6 . . CASSYDSLQTGELFF TGTGCCAGCAGTTACGACAGCCTTCAAACCGGGGAGCTGTTTTTT
TRBJ2-1 TRBV11-2 . . CASSPLGPGHNEQFF TGTGCCAGCAGCCCCCTGGGACCAGGACACAATGAGCAGTTCTTC
TRBJ1-5 TRBV10-3 . . CAISDAGGSNQPQHF TGTGCCATCAGCGATGCGGGGGGGAGCAATCAGCCCCAGCATTTT
TRBJ2-6 TRBV5-8 . . CASSFAGANVLTF TGTGCCAGCAGCTTCGCGGGGGCCAACGTCCTGACTTTC
TRBJ1-1 TRBV27 . TRBD1 CASSYRGPRGITEAFF TGTGCCAGCAGCTACAGGGGGCCCCGAGGGATCACTGAAGCTTTCTTT
TRBJ1-6 TRBV5-1 . TRBD1 CASSPGQGDGSPLHF TGCGCCAGCAGCCCGGGACAGGGAGATGGATCACCCCTCCACTTT
TRBJ2-3 TRBV11-3 . . CASSLGPTSNTQYF TGTGCCAGCAGCTTAGGACCAACATCTAATACGCAGTATTTT
TRBJ2-7 TRBV19 . . CASSTGAGTTYEQYF TGTGCCAGTAGTACAGGGGCAGGTACTACCTACGAGCAGTACTTC
TRBJ2-7 TRBV18 . . CASSRQTASYEQYF TGTGCCAGCTCTCGGCAGACAGCTTCCTACGAGCAGTACTTC
TRBJ1-2 TRBV6-5 . . CASRLTGSYGYTF TGTGCCAGCAGGCTTACAGGTAGCTATGGCTACACCTTC
TRBJ1-1 TRBV18 . . CASSPSHYRETNTEAFF TGTGCCAGCTCACCCTCCCATTACAGGGAGACGAACACTGAAGCTTTCTTT
TRBJ1-2 TRBV10-3 . TRBD1 CAISEDRGYGYTF TGTGCCATCAGTGAGGACAGGGGATATGGCTACACCTTC
TRBJ2-1 TRBV9 . TRBD2 CASSVAPTGGLYNEQFF TGTGCCAGCAGCGTAGCCCCGACGGGGGGGCTCTACAATGAGCAGTTCTTC
TRBJ2-5 TRBV9 . . CASSVGVVQTQETQYF TGTGCCAGCAGCGTAGGAGTTGTTCAGACCCAAGAGACCCAGTACTTC
TRBJ1-4 TRBV19 . TRBD1 CASKSPGTGDEKLFF TGTGCCAGTAAAAGCCCCGGGACAGGGGACGAAAAACTGTTTTTT
TRBJ2-4 TRBV29-1 . . CSVGKGGTNSQYF TGCAGCGTGGGGAAGGGAGGCACCAACTCCCAGTACTTC
TRBJ2-3 TRBV27 . . CASASHRTDTQYF TGTGCCAGCGCTTCCCACCGCACAGATACGCAGTATTTT
TRBJ1-2 TRBV4-2 . . CASSQDSEGYTF TGTGCCAGCAGCCAAGATTCTGAGGGCTACACCTTC
TRBJ1-1 TRBV7-2 . . CASSLRGDPEAFF TGTGCCAGCAGCTTAAGGGGGGACCCTGAAGCTTTCTTT
TRBJ1-6 TRBV6-5 . TRBD1 CASRTGFNSPLHF TGTGCCAGCAGGACAGGGTTTAATTCACCCCTCCACTTT
TRBJ2-3 TRBV6-5 few . CASRHRAHTQYF TGTGCCAGCAGACATCGAGCCCATACGCAGTATTTT
TRBJ2-3 TRBV19 . . CASSASLATDTQYF TGTGCCAGTAGTGCCAGCCTAGCCACAGATACGCAGTATTTT
TRBJ1-5 TRBV28 . TRBD1 CASSLWGTGGDQPQHF TGTGCCAGCAGTTTATGGGGGACAGGGGGAGATCAGCCCCAGCATTTT
TRBJ1-5 TRBV2 . TRBD1 CASRAEGQGYNQPQHF TGTGCCAGCAGGGCCGAAGGACAGGGATACAATCAGCCCCAGCATTTT
TRBJ1-4 TRBV6-1 . TRBD1 CASSEDRRNREKLFF TGTGCCAGCAGTGAGGACAGGCGGAACAGGGAAAAACTGTTTTTT
TRBJ2-3 TRBV3-1/TRBV3-2 few . CASSQVGAGPFTDTQYF TGTGCCAGCAGCCAAGTTGGGGCGGGGCCATTCACAGATACGCAGTATTTT
TRBJ2-2 TRBV19 many . CASSIVRGMNTGELFF TGTGCCAGTAGTATAGTTCGGGGGATGAACACCGGGGAGCTGTTTTTT
TRBJ2-2 TRBV19 . . CASSIDGPGGGELFF TGTGCCAGTAGTATAGATGGACCTGGTGGCGGGGAGCTGTTTTTT
TRBJ2-5 TRBV11-3 . TRBD1 CASSLDGDRGSTQYF TGTGCCAGCAGCTTAGATGGGGACAGGGGGTCTACCCAGTACTTC
TRBJ2-2 TRBV28 . . CASSLVRLGNTGELFF TGTGCCAGCAGTTTGGTCCGATTGGGGAACACCGGGGAGCTGTTTTTT
TRBJ1-2 TRBV5-8 . . CASSFRNYGYTF TGTGCCAGCAGCTTCCGTAACTATGGCTACACCTTC
TRBJ1-1 TRBV4-2 . . CASSQADRNTEAFF TGTGCCAGCAGCCAAGCGGACAGGAACACTGAAGCTTTCTTT
TRBJ1-2 TRBV28 . . CASRDSLGGYTF TGTGCCAGCAGAGACAGCCTGGGGGGCTACACCTTC
TRBJ1-2 TRBV5-1 . TRBD1 CASSQGQGNYGYTF TGCGCCAGCAGTCAGGGACAGGGTAACTATGGCTACACCTTC